The clone carrying this T cell receptor beta chain was detected once. As yet, its antigen is unknown. This record comes from a study of chemoradiotherapy in HPV16-positive cancers. At the level of the study: A couple of HPV16-positive patients' cells yielded candidate HPV-specific clones and common motifs.

General observations from the study: HPV-responsive T-cell expansion during chemoradiotherapy was linked to improved recurrence-free survival in HPV16-positive patients. Only two HPV16-positive patients supplied the functional HPV-specificity definition. Non-HPV-specific T cells did not expand in tumors during treatment, whereas candidate HPV-specific clones and E7-related motifs did.

Libraries were prepared by immunoSEQ multiplex PCR; TCRdb keeps only in-frame clonotypes and omits some of them. The table has some 27,000 clones, about 92% seen once; the top ten hold about a fifth. The CDR3 covers 15 residues. V was clipped by 4 bases and J by 4 bases; unmatched bases: 6. CDR1 is LNHDA, CDR2 SQIVND, per germline (reference sequence). J is TRBJ2-2 and V is TRBV19; 7 bases align to TRBD2. The sequenced sample was blood, obtained from a patient who underwent chemoradiotherapy. This receptor was obtained from a human donor with HPV-associated anogenital cancer. The CDR3 DNA sequence: TGTGCCAGTAGTAGGGGGACTAACCCCACCGGGGAGCTGTTTTTT. Its translation is CASSRGTNPTGELFF.